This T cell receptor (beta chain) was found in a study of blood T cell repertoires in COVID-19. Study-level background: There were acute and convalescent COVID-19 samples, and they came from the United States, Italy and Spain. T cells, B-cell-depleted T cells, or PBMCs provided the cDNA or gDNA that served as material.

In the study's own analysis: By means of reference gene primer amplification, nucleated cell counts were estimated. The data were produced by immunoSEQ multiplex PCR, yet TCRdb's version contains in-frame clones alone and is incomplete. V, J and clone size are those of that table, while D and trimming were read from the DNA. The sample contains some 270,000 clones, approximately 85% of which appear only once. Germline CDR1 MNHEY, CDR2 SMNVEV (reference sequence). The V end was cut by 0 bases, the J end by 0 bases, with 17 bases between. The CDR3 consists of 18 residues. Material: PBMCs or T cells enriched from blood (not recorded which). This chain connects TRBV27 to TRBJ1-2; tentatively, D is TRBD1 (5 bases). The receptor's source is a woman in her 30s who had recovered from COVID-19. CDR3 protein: CASSLSFRQSLTNYGYTF. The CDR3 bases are TGTGCCAGCAGTTTATCCTTTAGACAGAGCTTGACTAACTATGGCTACACCTTC.